This T cell receptor beta chain was found in a study of T cell responses to AZD1222 COVID-19 vaccine. As to this clone: The antigen remains undetermined.

This table comes from immunoSEQ multiplex PCR, and its TCRdb copy is limited to in-frame clones, with some not included. There are some 130,000 clones in the sample; roughly nine tenths occur only once, and roughly 2.4% lies in the top ten. Germline CDR1 and CDR2: LNHDA and SQIVND (reference sequence). This CDR3 contains 15 residues. Trimming shortened V by 3 bases and J by 1 base, and 12 bases separated the two germline ends. Study-level results: Spike-specific TCR repertoires showed rising breadth and depth after two AZD1222 doses. With dominance at 160-218 and 743-854, vaccine-associated CD4 TCRs spanned spike.

The gene calls are TRBV19 and TRBJ1-1; perhaps TRBD1 as D (6 bases). The TCR sequence derives from an adult in good health. The sequences come from peripheral blood, collected on day 0 of AZD1222 vaccination. CDR3 DNA sequence: TGTGCCAGTAGTATGCGAGGGGGGCGGAACACTGAAGCTTTCTTT. Protein product: CASSMRGGRNTEAFF. Filled out from reference TRBV19 and TRBJ1-1, the complete variable domain reads DGGITQSPKYLFRKEGQNVTLSCEQNLNHDAMYWYRQDPGQGLRLIYYSQIVNDFQKGDIAEGYSVSREKKESFPLTVTSAQKNPTAFYLCASSMRGGRNTEAFFGQGTRLTVV.